This T cell receptor beta chain was identified during a study of shared clonotypes between healthy human individuals. Overall study context: A donor's plate count was three for CD4 naive and three for CD4 memory; CD8 naive had two and CD8 memory one. Findings of the study overall: Blood was the only sampled material, and tissue repertoires likely differ. Rarefaction exposed incomplete sorted-subset sequencing despite large depth.

Concerning this clone: The antigen is not known.

Sequenced by immunoSEQ multiplex PCR; TCRdb stores in-frame clones only, minus some. Of over a million clones listed, roughly 96% are singletons. Germline V gene lookup returns CDR1 SQVTM and CDR2 ANQGSEA. The CDR3 is 14 residues long. V was pared by 7 bases and J by 2 bases, with 7 bases of the junction left unmatched. The receptor comes from a man aged 25-40 years in good health. The specimen sequenced was naive CD4+ T cells sorted from blood. Specified subset: CD45RA+ positively selected. This chain connects TRBV29-1 to TRBJ2-3; 9 bases fit TRBD2. The CDR3 bases are TGCAGCGCCACACTAGCGGGTGTCACAGATACGCAGTATTTT. Its protein is CSATLAGVTDTQYF.